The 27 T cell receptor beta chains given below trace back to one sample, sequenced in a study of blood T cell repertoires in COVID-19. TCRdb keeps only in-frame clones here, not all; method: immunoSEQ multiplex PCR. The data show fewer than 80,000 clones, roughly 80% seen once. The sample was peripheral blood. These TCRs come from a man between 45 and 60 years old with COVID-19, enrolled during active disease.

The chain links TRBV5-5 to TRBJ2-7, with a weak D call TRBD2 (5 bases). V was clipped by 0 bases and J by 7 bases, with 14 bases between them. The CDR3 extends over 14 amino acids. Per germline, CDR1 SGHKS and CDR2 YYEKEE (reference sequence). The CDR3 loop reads CASSLGFGSGEQYF. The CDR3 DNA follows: TGTGCCAGCAGCTTGGGTTTCGGGTCGGGGGAGCAGTACTTC.

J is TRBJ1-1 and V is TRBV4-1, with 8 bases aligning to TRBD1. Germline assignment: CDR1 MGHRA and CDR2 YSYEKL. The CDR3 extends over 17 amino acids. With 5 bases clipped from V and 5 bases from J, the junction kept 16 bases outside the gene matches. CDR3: CASSKLRDRQSGTEAFF. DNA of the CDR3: TGCGCCAGCAGCAAACTCCGGGACAGGCAATCGGGGACTGAAGCTTTCTTT.

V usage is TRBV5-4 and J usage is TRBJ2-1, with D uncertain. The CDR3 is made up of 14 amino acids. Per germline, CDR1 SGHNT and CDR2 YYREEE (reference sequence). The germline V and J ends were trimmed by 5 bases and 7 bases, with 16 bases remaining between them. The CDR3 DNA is TGTGCCAGCAGTTTTATTAGTACGTCGAATGAGCAGTTCTTC. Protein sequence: CASSFISTSNEQFF.

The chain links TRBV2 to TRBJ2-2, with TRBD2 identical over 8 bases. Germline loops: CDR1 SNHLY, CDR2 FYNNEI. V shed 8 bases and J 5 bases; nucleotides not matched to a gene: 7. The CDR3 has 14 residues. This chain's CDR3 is CASFGGAGTGELFF. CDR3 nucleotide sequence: TGTGCCAGCTTCGGGGGGGCTGGGACCGGGGAGCTGTTTTTT.

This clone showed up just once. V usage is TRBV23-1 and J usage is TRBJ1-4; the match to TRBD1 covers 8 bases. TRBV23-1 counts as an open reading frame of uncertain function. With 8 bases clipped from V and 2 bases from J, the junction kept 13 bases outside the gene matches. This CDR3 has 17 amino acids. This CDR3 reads CASVGDRSNGTNEKLFF. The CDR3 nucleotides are TGCGCCAGCGTTGGGGACAGGTCGAACGGCACTAATGAAAAACTGTTTTTT.

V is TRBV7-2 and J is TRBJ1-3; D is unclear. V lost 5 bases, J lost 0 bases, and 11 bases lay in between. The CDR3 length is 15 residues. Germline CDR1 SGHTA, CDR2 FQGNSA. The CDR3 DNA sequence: TGTGCCAGCAGCCCGCGCTTGAGCTCTGGAAACACCATATATTTT. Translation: CASSPRLSSGNTIYF.

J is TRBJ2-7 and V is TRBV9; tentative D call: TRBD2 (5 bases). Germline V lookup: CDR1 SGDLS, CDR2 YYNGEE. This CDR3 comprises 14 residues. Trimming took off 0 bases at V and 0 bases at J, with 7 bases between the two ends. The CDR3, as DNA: TGTGCCAGCAGCGTAGCCAGCGGCTCCTACGAGCAGTACTTC. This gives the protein CASSVASGSYEQYF.

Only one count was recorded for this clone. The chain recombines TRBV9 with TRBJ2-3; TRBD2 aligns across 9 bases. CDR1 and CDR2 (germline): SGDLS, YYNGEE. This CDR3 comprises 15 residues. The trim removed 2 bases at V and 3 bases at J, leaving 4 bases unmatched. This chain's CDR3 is CASSVLAGHTDTQYF. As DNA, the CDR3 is TGTGCCAGCAGCGTCCTAGCGGGGCATACAGATACGCAGTATTTT. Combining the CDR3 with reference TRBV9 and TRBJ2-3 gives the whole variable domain DSGVTQTPKHLITATGQRVTLRCSPRSGDLSVYWYQQSLDQGLQFLIQYYNGEERAKGNILERFSAQQFPDLHSELNLSSLELGDSALYFCASSVLAGHTDTQYFGPGTRLTVL.

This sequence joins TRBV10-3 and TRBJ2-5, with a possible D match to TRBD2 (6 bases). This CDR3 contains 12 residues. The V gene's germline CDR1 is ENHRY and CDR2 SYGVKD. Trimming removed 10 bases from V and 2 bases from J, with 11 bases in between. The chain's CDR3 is CATRDSQETQYF. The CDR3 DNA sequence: TGTGCCACAAGGGACTCACAAGAGACCCAGTACTTC.

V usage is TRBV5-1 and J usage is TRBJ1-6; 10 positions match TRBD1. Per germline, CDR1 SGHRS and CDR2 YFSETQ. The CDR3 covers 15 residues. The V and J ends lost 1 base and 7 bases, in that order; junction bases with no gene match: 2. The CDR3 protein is CASSLRQGANSPLHF. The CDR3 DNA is TGCGCCAGCAGCTTGAGACAGGGGGCGAATTCACCCCTCCACTTT.

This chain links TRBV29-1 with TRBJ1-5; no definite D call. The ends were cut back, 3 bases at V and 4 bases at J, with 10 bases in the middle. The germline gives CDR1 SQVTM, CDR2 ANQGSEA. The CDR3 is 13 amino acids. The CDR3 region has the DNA TGCAGCGTTGAGGTGCAGACTAATCAGCCCCAGCATTTT. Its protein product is CSVEVQTNQPQHF. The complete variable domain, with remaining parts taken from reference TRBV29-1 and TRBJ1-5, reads SAVISQKPSRDICQRGTSLTIQCQVDSQVTMMFWYRQQPGQSLTLIATANQGSEATYESGFVIDKFPISRPNLTFSTLTVSNMSPEDSSIYLCSVEVQTNQPQHFGDGTRLSIL.

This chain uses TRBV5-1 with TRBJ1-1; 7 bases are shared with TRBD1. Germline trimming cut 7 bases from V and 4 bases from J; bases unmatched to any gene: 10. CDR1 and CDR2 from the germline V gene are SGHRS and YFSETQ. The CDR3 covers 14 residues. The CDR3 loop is CASATGQVGTEAFF. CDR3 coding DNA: TGCGCCAGCGCGACAGGACAGGTTGGCACTGAAGCTTTCTTT.

As DNA, the CDR3 is TGTGCCACCAGTGATTTGTGGCTGGGTACGGGTTCCTATAATTCACCCCTCCACTTT. Translated, it gives CATSDLWLGTGSYNSPLHF. This chain links TRBV24-1 with TRBJ1-6; D not resolved. Trimming cost V 0 bases and J 1 base, with 15 bases left between them. The length of the CDR3 is 19 residues. Looked up from germline, CDR1 is KGHDR and CDR2 is SFDVKD.

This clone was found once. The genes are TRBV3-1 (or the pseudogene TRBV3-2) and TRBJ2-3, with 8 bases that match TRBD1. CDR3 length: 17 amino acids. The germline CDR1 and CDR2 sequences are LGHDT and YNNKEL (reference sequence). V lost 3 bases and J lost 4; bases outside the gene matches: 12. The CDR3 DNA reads TGTGCCAGCAGCCATCCCAGGACAGGGATTAAGCCAGATACGCAGTATTTT. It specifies CASSHPRTGIKPDTQYF.

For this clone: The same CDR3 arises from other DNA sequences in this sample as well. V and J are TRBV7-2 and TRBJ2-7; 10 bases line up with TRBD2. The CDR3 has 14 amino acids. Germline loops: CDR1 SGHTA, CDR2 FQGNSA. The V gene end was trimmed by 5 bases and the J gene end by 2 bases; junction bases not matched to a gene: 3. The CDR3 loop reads CASSLSGGAYEQYF. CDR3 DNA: TGTGCCAGCAGCCTCAGCGGGGGGGCCTACGAGCAGTACTTC.

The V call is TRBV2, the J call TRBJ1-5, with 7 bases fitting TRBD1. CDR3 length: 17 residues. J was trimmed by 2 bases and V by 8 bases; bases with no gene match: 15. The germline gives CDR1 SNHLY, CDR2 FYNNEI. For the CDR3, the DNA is TGTGCCAGCGCCCCCGCCCAGGGGGATGTTGGCAATCAGCCCCAGCATTTT. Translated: CASAPAQGDVGNQPQHF.

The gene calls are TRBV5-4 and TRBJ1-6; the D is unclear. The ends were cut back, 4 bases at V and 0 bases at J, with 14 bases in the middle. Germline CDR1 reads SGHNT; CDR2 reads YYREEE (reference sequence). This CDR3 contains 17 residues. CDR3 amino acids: CASSPSQAPSYNSPLHF. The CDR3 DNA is TGTGCCAGCAGCCCCTCTCAGGCCCCCTCCTATAATTCACCCCTCCACTTT.

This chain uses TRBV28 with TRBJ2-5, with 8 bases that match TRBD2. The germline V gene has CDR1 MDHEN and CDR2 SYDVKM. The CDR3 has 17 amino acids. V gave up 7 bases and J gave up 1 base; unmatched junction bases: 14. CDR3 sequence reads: CASITGGAGSFQETQYF. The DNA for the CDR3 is TGTGCCAGCATCACGGGGGGGGCAGGGTCCTTCCAAGAGACCCAGTACTTC.

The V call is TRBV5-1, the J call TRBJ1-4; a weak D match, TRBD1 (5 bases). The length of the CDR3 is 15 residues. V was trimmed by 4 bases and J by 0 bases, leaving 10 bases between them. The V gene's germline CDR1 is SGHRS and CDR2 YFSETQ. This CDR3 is CASSLQGATNEKLFF. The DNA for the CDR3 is TGCGCCAGCAGCCTCCAAGGGGCAACTAATGAAAAACTGTTTTTT.

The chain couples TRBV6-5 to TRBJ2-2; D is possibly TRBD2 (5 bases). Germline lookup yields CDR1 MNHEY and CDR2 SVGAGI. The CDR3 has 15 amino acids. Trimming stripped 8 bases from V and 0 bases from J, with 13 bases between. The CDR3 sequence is CASPSPGTNTGELFF. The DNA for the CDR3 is TGTGCCAGCCCATCCCCGGGGACGAACACCGGGGAGCTGTTTTTT.

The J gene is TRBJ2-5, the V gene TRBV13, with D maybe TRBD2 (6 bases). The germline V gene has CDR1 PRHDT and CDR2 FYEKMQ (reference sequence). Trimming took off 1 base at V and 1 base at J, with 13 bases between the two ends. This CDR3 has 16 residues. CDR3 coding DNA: TGTGCCAGCAGCTTAGTATCGGGGGTGTTCCAAGAGACCCAGTACTTC. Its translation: CASSLVSGVFQETQYF.

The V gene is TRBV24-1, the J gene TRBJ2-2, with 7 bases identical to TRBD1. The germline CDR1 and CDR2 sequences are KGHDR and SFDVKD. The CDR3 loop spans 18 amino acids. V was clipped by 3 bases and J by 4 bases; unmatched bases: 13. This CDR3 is CATSDVRVTGIGTGELFF. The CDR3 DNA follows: TGTGCCACCAGTGATGTCCGAGTGACAGGGATTGGCACCGGGGAGCTGTTTTTT.

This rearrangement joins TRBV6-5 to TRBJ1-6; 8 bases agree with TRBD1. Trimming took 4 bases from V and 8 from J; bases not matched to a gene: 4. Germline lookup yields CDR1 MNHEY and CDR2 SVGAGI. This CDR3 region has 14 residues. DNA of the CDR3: TGTGCCAGCAGTTTCGGCAGGGGGCATTCACCCCTCCACTTT. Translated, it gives CASSFGRGHSPLHF.

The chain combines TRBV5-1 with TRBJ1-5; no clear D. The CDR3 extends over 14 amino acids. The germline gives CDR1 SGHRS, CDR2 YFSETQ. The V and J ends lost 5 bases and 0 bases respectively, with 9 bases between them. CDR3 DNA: TGCGCCAGCAGGGAGAGACCTAGCAATCAGCCCCAGCATTTT. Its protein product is CASRERPSNQPQHF. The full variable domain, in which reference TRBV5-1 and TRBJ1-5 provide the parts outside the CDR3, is KAGVTQTPRYLIKTRGQQVTLSCSPISGHRSVSWYQQTPGQGLQFLFEYFSETQRNKGNFPGRFSGRQFSNSRSEMNVSTLELGDSALYLCASRERPSNQPQHFGDGTRLSIL.

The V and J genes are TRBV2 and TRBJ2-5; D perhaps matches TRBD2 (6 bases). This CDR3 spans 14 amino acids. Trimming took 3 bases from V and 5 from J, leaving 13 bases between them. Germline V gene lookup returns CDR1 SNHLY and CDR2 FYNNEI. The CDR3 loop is CASSDGDFRETQYF. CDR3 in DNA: TGTGCCAGCAGTGATGGGGACTTTCGGGAGACCCAGTACTTC.

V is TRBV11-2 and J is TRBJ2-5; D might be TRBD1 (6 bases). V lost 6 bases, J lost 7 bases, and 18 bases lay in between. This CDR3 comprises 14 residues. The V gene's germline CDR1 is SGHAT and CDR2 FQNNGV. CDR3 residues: CASRQYRDPRTQYF. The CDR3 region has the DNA TGTGCCAGCAGACAATACAGGGACCCACGGACCCAGTACTTC.

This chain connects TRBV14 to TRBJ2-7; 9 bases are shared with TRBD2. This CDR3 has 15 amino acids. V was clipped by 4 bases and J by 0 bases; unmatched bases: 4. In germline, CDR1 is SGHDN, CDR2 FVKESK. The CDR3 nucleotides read TGTGCCAGCAGCCCAGCGGGGGGCTACTCCTACGAGCAGTACTTC. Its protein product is CASSPAGGYSYEQYF.